The sequence of this T cell receptor (beta chain) was determined in a study of molecular identifiers for immune sequencing clone quantification. This clonotype was seen only a few times. The germline V gene has CDR1 SGHTA and CDR2 FQGNSA. This CDR3 region has 15 residues. Between the trimmed V and J ends, which lost 4 bases and 1 base, there was a span of 13 bases. In preparing bulk TCR libraries, previously described methods and listed TCR primers were used. TCRdb analysed the PCR reads with MiXCR anew, one entry per CDR3 protein. The profile covers around 470,000 distinct CDR3 sequences, with approximately 25% appearing a single time and approximately 0.76% taken by the ten largest.

Specimen: naive CD8+ T cells from blood, with Jurkat cell RNA spiked in. Subset reported: FACS-sorted CD8+CD4-CCR7+CD45RA+ naive T cells. The sequence was obtained from a human donor in good health. Some libraries in this study had Jurkat cell RNA spiked in. The V call is TRBV7-2, the J call TRBJ1-1; tentative D call: TRBD1 (6 bases). This CDR3 is CASSSTTGRNTEAFF. CDR3 nucleotide sequence: TGTGCCAGCAGCTCGACTACAGGGCGGAACACTGAAGCTTTCTTT. The entire variable domain, with the rest obtained from reference TRBV7-2 and TRBJ1-1, is as follows: GAGVSQSPSNKVTEKGKDVELRCDPISGHTALYWYRQSLGQGLEFLIYFQGNSAPDKSGLPSDRFSAERTGGSVSTLTIQRTQQEDSAVYLCASSSTTGRNTEAFFGQGTRLTVV.